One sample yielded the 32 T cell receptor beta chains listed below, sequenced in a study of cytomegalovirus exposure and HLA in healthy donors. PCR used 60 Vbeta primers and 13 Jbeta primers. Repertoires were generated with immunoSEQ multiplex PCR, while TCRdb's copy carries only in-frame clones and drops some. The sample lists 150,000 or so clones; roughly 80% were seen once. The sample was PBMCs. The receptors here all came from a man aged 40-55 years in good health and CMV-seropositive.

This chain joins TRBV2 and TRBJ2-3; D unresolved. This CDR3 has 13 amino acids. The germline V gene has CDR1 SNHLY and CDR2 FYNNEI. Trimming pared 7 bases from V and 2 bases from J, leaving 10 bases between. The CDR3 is CASIGPNTDTQYF. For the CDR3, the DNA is TGTGCCAGCATCGGTCCGAACACAGATACGCAGTATTTT.

The CDR3 here is CASSFDRAGNTIYF. CDR3 nucleotides: TGCGCCAGCAGCTTTGACAGGGCTGGAAACACCATATATTTT. The gene calls are TRBV5-1 and TRBJ1-3, with 7 bases matching TRBD1. Germline CDR1 SGHRS, CDR2 YFSETQ. The ends lost 2 bases at V and 2 bases at J; junction bases unmatched: 1. The CDR3 is 14 amino acids.

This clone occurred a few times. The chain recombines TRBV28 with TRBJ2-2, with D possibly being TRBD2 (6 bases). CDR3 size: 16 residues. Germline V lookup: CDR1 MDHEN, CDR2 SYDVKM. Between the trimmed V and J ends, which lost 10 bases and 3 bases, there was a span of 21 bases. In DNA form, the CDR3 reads TGTGCCACCTTCACTGAAGTGGCGGGATACACCGGGGAGCTGTTTTTT. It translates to CATFTEVAGYTGELFF.

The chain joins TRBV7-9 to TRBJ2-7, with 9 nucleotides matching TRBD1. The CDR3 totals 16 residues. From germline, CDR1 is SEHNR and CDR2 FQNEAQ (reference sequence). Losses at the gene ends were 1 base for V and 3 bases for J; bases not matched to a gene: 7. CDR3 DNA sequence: TGTGCCAGCAGCTTAGGCCGGACAGGGGACGACTACGAGCAGTACTTC. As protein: CASSLGRTGDDYEQYF.

CDR3: CASSSEVGQRDVPYGYTF. DNA of the CDR3: TGTGCCAGCAGCTCGGAAGTGGGACAGAGAGACGTCCCCTATGGCTACACCTTC. This chain links TRBV11-1 with TRBJ1-2; TRBD1 agrees at 7 bases. The J segment lost 4 bases and the V segment lost 4 bases, leaving 18 bases of the junction unmatched. From germline, CDR1 is SGHAT and CDR2 FQDESV (reference sequence). The CDR3 sequence is 18 residues long.

The CDR3 bases are TGTGCCAGCAGCTTATCGGACAGAGTCTACACCGGGGAGCTGTTTTTT. Its translation: CASSLSDRVYTGELFF. The chain joins TRBV7-9 to TRBJ2-2; weak D call: TRBD1 (6 bases). The CDR3 loop spans 16 amino acids. Trimming removed 2 bases at V and 3 bases at J, with 13 bases between. CDR1 and CDR2 (germline): SEHNR, FQNEAQ (reference sequence).

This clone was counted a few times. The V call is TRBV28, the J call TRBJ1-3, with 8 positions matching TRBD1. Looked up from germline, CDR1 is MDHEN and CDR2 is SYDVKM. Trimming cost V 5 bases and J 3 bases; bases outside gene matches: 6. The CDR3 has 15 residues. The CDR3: CASSATQGVGNTIYF. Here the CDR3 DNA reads TGTGCCAGCAGTGCCACACAGGGGGTTGGAAACACCATATATTTT.

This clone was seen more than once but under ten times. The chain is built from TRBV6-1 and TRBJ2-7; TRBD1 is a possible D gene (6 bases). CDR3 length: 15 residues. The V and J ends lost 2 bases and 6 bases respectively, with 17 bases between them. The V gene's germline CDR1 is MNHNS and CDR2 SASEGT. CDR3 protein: CASSENGQQGFEQYF. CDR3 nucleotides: TGTGCCAGCAGTGAAAACGGGCAGCAGGGGTTCGAGCAGTACTTC.

The CDR3 here is CASSLQVSGANVLTF. Written as DNA, the CDR3 is TGTGCCAGCAGTTTGCAGGTCTCTGGGGCCAACGTCCTGACTTTC. V gene TRBV27 combines with J gene TRBJ2-6, with D hard to call. The CDR3 consists of 15 residues. Trimming stripped 3 bases from V and 0 bases from J, with 6 bases between. The germline gives CDR1 MNHEY, CDR2 SMNVEV (reference sequence).

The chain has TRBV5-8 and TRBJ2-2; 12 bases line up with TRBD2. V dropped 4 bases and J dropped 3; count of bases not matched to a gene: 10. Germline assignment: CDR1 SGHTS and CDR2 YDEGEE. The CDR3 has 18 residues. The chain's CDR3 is CASSPGLAGRLDTGELFF. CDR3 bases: TGTGCCAGCAGCCCCGGACTAGCGGGACGCCTCGACACCGGGGAGCTGTTTTTT.

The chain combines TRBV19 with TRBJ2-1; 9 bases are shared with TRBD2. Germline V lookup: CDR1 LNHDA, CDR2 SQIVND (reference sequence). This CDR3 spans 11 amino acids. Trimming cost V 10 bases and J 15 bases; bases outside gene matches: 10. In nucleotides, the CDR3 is TGTGCCACACTAGCGGGCATTTTTCTGTTCTTC. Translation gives CATLAGIFLFF.

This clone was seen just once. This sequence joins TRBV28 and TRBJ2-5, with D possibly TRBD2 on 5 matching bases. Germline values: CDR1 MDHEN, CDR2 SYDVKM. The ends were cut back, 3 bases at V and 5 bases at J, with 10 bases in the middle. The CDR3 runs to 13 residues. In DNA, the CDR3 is TGTGCCAGCAGTTTTTCGGGGTTGGAGACCCAGTACTTC. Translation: CASSFSGLETQYF.

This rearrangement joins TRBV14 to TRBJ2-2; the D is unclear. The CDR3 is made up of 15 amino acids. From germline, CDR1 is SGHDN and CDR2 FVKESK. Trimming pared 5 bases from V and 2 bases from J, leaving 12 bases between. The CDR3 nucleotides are TGTGCCAGCAGCAGACAATTTTCTAACACCGGGGAGCTGTTTTTT. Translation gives CASSRQFSNTGELFF.

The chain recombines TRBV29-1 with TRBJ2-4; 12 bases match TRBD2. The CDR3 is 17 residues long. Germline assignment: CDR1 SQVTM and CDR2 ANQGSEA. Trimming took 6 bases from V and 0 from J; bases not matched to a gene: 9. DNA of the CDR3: TGCAGCGTGCTAGGAACTAGCGGGAGGATAGCCAAAAACATTCAGTACTTC. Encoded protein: CSVLGTSGRIAKNIQYF.

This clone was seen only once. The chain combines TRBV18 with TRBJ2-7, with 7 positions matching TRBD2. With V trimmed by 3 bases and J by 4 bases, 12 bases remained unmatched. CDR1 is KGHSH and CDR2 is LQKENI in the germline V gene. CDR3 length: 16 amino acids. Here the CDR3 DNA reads TGTGCCAGCTCACCGTATATAGGAGGCGGGGGTTACGAGCAGTACTTC. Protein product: CASSPYIGGGGYEQYF.

The CDR3 coding sequence is TGTGCCACGCAGGAAACAGGGGGCAATCAGCCCCAGCATTTT. This encodes CATQETGGNQPQHF. The chain combines TRBV10-3 with TRBJ1-5; TRBD1 aligns across 7 bases. The CDR3 contains 14 residues. Trimming removed 10 bases from V and 2 bases from J; junction bases left unmatched: 8. Germline V gene sequence: CDR1 ENHRY, CDR2 SYGVKD.

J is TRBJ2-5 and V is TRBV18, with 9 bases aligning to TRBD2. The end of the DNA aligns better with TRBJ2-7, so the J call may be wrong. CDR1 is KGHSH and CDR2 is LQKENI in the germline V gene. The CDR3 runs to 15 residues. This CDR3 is CASSPPLAGSYEQYF. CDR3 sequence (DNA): TGTGCCAGCTCACCGCCCCTAGCGGGATCCTACGAGCAGTACTTC.

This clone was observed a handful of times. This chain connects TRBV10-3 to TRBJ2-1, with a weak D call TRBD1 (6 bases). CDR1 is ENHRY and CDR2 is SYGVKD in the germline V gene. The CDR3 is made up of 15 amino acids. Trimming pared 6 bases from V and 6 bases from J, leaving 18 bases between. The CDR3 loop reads CAISQGQEITNEQFF. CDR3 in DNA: TGTGCCATCAGCCAGGGACAAGAGATTACCAATGAGCAGTTCTTC.

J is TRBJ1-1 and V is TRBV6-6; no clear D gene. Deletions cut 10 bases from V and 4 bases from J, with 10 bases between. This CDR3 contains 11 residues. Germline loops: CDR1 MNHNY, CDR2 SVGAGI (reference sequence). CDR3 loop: CAIKHGTEAFF. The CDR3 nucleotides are TGTGCCATCAAGCACGGCACTGAAGCTTTCTTT.

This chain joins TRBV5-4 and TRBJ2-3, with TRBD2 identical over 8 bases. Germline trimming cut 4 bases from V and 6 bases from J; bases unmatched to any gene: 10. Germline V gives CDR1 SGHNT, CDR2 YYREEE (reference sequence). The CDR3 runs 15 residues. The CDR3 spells CASSPIAGSGDTQYF. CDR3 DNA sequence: TGTGCCAGCAGCCCCATAGCGGGGTCCGGGGATACGCAGTATTTT.

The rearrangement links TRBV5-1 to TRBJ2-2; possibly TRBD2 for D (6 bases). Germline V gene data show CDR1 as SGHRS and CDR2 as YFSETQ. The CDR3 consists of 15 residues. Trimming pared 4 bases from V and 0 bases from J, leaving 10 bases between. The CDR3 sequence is CASSTGGPNTGELFF. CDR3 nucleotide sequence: TGCGCCAGCAGCACCGGAGGGCCGAACACCGGGGAGCTGTTTTTT.

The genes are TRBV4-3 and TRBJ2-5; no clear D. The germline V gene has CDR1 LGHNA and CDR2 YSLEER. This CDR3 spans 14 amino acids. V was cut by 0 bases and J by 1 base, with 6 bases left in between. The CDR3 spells CASSQDPVQETQYF. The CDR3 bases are TGCGCCAGCAGCCAAGATCCTGTCCAAGAGACCCAGTACTTC.

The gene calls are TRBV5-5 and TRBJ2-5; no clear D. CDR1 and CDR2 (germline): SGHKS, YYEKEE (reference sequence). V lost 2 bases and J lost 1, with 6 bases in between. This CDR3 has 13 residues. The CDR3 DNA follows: TGTGCCAGCAGCTTCTCTCCCCAAGAGACCCAGTACTTC. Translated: CASSFSPQETQYF.

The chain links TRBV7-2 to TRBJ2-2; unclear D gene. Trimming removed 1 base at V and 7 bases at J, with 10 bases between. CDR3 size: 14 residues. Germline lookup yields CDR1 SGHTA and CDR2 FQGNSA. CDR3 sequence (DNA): TGTGCCAGCAGCTTAGTAGTCGACTTCGGGGAGCTGTTTTTT. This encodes CASSLVVDFGELFF. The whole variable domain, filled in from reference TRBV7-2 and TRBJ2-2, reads GAGVSQSPSNKVTEKGKDVELRCDPISGHTALYWYRQSLGQGLEFLIYFQGNSAPDKSGLPSDRFSAERTGGSVSTLTIQRTQQEDSAVYLCASSLVVDFGELFFGEGSRLTVL.

CDR3 region: CASTRSSTRANTGELFF. DNA of the CDR3: TGTGCCAGTACTCGCTCCTCAACTAGGGCGAACACCGGGGAGCTGTTTTTT. The chain employs TRBV7-8 and TRBJ2-2, with D possibly TRBD2 on 5 matching bases. Germline V CDR1 and CDR2: SGHVS, FQNEAQ. V was trimmed by 9 bases and J by 0 bases, leaving 20 bases between them. CDR3 length equals 17 residues.

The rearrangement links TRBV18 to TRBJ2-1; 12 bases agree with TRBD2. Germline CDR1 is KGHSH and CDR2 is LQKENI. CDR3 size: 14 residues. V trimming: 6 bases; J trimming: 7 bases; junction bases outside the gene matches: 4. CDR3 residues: CASSLAGGHNEQFF. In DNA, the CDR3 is TGTGCCAGCTCCCTAGCGGGAGGGCATAATGAGCAGTTCTTC.

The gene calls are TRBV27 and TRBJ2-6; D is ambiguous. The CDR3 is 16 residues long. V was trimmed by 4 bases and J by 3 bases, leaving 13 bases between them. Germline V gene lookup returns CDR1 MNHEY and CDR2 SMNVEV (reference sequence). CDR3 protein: CASSYDPPGGANVLTF. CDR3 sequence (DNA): TGTGCCAGCAGTTATGATCCCCCGGGTGGGGCCAACGTCCTGACTTTC.

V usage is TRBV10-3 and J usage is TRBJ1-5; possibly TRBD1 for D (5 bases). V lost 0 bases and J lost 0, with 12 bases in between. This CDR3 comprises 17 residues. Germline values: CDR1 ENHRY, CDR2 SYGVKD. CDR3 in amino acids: CAISESKGVGSNQPQHF. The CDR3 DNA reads TGTGCCATCAGTGAGTCAAAAGGGGTAGGTAGCAATCAGCCCCAGCATTTT.

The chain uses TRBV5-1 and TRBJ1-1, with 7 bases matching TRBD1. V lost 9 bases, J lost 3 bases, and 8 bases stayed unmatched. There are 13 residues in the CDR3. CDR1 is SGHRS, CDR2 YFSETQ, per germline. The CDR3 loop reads CATKDRVHTEAFF. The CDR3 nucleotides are TGCGCCACTAAAGACAGGGTGCACACTGAAGCTTTCTTT.

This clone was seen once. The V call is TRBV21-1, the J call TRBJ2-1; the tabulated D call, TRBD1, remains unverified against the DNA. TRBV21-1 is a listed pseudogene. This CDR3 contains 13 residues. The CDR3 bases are TGTGCCAGCAGCAAAAAGGGGGCTAGTGAGCAGTTCTTC. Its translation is CASSKKGASEQFF.

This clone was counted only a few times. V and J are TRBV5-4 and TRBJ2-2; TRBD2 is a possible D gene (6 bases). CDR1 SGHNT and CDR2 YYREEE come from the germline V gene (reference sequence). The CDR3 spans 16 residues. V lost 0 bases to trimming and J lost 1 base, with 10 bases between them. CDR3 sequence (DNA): TGTGCCAGCAGCTTGGGGGGGAGGAAGAACACCGGGGAGCTGTTTTTT. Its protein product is CASSLGGRKNTGELFF.

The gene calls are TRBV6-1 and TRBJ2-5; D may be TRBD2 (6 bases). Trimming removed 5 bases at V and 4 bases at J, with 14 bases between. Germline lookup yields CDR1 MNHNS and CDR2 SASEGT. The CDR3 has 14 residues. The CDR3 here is CASSPLGGRETQYF. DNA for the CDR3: TGTGCCAGCAGTCCCCTTGGGGGGAGAGAGACCCAGTACTTC.